The rows below give T cell receptor beta chains drawn from one sample of a study of neurological immune-mediated disorders. Each CDR3 protein gets one entry after TCRdb re-called the 5' RACE reads with MiXCR. The profile shows about 46,000 distinct CDR3 sequences, less than 4% of them singletons. The sequenced sample consisted of PBMCs. These receptors were taken from a woman aged 50 to 60 with multiple sclerosis. Both conserved end residues are part of each CDR3. D genes are given only for firm matches. Sizes are listed as once, few, many, or a class for an expanded clone.

TRBV2	few	.	14	TRBJ2-3	TGTGCCAGCAGGAGGGACTCCAGCACAGATACGCAGTATTTT	CASRRDSSTDTQYF
TRBV6-1	few	.	13	TRBJ1-5	TGTGCCAGTACCGGGAGCCTGATCAACCCCCAGCATTTT	CASTGSLINPQHF
TRBV5-1	many	.	14	TRBJ1-2	TGCGCCAGCAGCTCGTCCAGCGAAAACTATGGCTACACCTTC	CASSSSSENYGYTF
TRBV5-1	many	.	15	TRBJ2-2	TGCGCCAGCAGCCAAGGGGGTTCAGGCACCGGGGAGCTGTTTTTT	CASSQGGSGTGELFF
TRBV20-1	many	.	14	TRBJ1-5	TGCAGTGCCCCTCGCGGGATCAGCAATCAGCCCCAGCATTTT	CSAPRGISNQPQHF
TRBV20-1	many	TRBD2	16	TRBJ2-1	TGCAGTGCTCCATCCCCGAGCGGGGGCGTCAACAATGAGCAGTTCTTC	CSAPSPSGGVNNEQFF
TRBV29-1	many	.	16	TRBJ2-5	TGCAGCGTTGAAGGAGGGCGGGACGGGGCAGCGTGGACCCAGTACTTC	CSVEGGRDGAAWTQYF
TRBV5-1	many	TRBD2	17	TRBJ2-5	TGCGCCAGCAGCCTTTGGGGAGCGGGGGACACACAAGAGACCCAGTACTTC	CASSLWGAGDTQETQYF
TRBV5-1	many	TRBD2	16	TRBJ2-2	TGCGCCAGCAGCTCGCTGACTAGCGAAAACACCGGGGAGCTGTTTTTT	CASSSLTSENTGELFF
TRBV5-1	many	.	15	TRBJ2-3	TGCGCCAGCAGCTTGGACGGGGTTAGCACAGATACGCAGTATTTT	CASSLDGVSTDTQYF
TRBV20-1	many	TRBD1	14	TRBJ2-3	TGCAGTGCTGACCCGGGACAGGGCATGGATACGCAGTATTTT	CSADPGQGMDTQYF
TRBV20-1	many	.	13	TRBJ1-1	TGCAGTGCTCGGGACCCATGGGGCACTGAAGCTTTCTTT	CSARDPWGTEAFF
TRBV6-4	many	TRBD1	14	TRBJ2-2	TGTGCCAGCAGTGACGGACAGGGCACCGGGGAGCTGTTTTTT	CASSDGQGTGELFF
TRBV9	many	TRBD1	18	TRBJ2-2	TGTGCCAGCAGCGCCTCGTTTGGGACAGGGGTAGACACCGGGGAGCTGTTTTTT	CASSASFGTGVDTGELFF
TRBV3-1	many	TRBD1	16	TRBJ2-3	TGTGCCAGCAGCCATACATCAGGGGGCTACACAGATACGCAGTATTTT	CASSHTSGGYTDTQYF
TRBV15	many	.	17	TRBJ2-2	TGTGCCACCAGCAGAGATTCTTTCCGGGTTAGCACCGGGGAGCTGTTTTTT	CATSRDSFRVSTGELFF